One sample yielded the 30 T cell receptor beta chains listed below, sequenced in a study of identical twins. TCRdb processed the 5' RACE reads anew with MiXCR; each CDR3 protein has one entry. The table has about 240,000 distinct CDR3 sequences, under 12% seen once; the top ten hold roughly 10%. Sequenced input: memory T cells sorted from blood. Receptors originate from a man aged 50 to 59 in good health.

This clonotype was found many times. The chain combines TRBV10-3 with TRBJ2-1; 8 bases map to TRBD1. V shed 7 bases and J 0 bases; nucleotides not matched to a gene: 5. The CDR3 has 15 amino acids. Germline CDR1 reads ENHRY; CDR2 reads SYGVKD. The CDR3 DNA reads as TGTGCCATCAACGGGGACAGGAGCTCCTACAATGAGCAGTTCTTC. Translating it yields CAINGDRSSYNEQFF.

Worth noting for this clonotype: A read error may explain this, as a much larger clone is one base away. The chain has TRBV11-2 and TRBJ2-7, with 7 bases lining up with TRBD1. Germline CDR1 and CDR2: SGHAT and FQNNGV. The CDR3 is made up of 15 amino acids. CDR3 protein: CASSPTYRGSYEQSF. The CDR3 DNA reads TGTGCCAGCAGCCCCACTTACAGGGGCTCCTACGAGCAGTCCTTC.

The J gene is TRBJ2-3, the V gene TRBV7-8, with D possibly TRBD2 on 5 matching bases. The CDR3 loop spans 15 amino acids. Trimming took 5 bases from V and 6 from J, leaving 18 bases between them. Germline V CDR1 and CDR2: SGHVS, FQNEAQ. The CDR3 reads CASSPIGGLSDTQYF. CDR3 sequence (DNA): TGTGCCAGCAGCCCGATTGGAGGCTTATCCGATACGCAGTATTTT.

In this sample, this clonotype turned up a few times. The rearrangement joins TRBV18 to TRBJ1-4, with D unclear. The CDR3 consists of 15 residues. Per the germline V gene, CDR1 is KGHSH and CDR2 is LQKENI. Trimming shortened V by 4 bases and J by 3 bases, and 12 bases separated the two germline ends. This CDR3 is CASSQNSGSNEKLFF. As DNA, the CDR3 is TGTGCCAGCTCACAAAACTCGGGGTCTAATGAAAAACTGTTTTTT. Full variable domain (remainder filled in from reference TRBV18 and TRBJ1-4): NAGVMQNPRHLVRRRGQEARLRCSPMKGHSHVYWYRQLPEEGLKFMVYLQKENIIDESGMPKERFSAEFPKEGPSILRIQQVVRGDSAAYFCASSQNSGSNEKLFFGSGTQLSVL.

This clonotype was seen a few times. The rearrangement uses TRBV9 and TRBJ1-3; maybe TRBD1 (5 bases). Germline V lookup: CDR1 SGDLS, CDR2 YYNGEE. The V gene lost 3 bases and the J gene lost 4 bases, with 11 bases spanning the gap. This CDR3 comprises 14 residues. The DNA for the CDR3 is TGTGCCAGCAGCGCATGGGACGGAGGAAACACCATATATTTT. It is translated as CASSAWDGGNTIYF.

The chain recombines TRBV2 with TRBJ2-7, with 13 bases matching TRBD2. Germline V CDR1 and CDR2: SNHLY, FYNNEI. This CDR3 is built from 15 residues. J gave up 6 bases and V 4 bases, and 6 bases lay outside the gene matches. CDR3 loop: CASSARTSGSGEQYF. Written as DNA, the CDR3 is TGTGCCAGCAGTGCACGGACTAGCGGGAGTGGCGAGCAGTACTTC.

This clonotype was seen more than once but under ten times. The genes are TRBV20-1 and TRBJ2-7; D possibly matches TRBD1 or TRBD2 (6 bases each). CDR1 is DFQATT, CDR2 SNEGSKA, per germline (reference sequence). Trimming took off 5 bases at V and 5 bases at J, with 16 bases between the two ends. The CDR3 covers 13 residues. DNA of the CDR3: TGCAGTGCTGGAGGGGGACACTTGGACGAGCAGTACTTC. Translation gives CSAGGGHLDEQYF.

V and J are TRBV11-2 and TRBJ2-2, with 8 bases identical to TRBD2. Unmatched junction bases numbered 13, after V lost 4 bases and J lost 12 bases. This CDR3 has 15 residues. CDR1 and CDR2 (germline): SGHAT, FQNNGV. The CDR3 region has the DNA TGTGCCAGCAGCTCGGGGCGGGGGGCAGCGAGGAAGCTGTTTTTT. Its translation: CASSSGRGAARKLFF.

The table lists this clonotype with many counts. The V and J genes are TRBV9 and TRBJ2-7; 7 bases are a match to TRBD1. Germline assignment: CDR1 SGDLS and CDR2 YYNGEE. Trimming removed 4 bases from V and 4 bases from J; junction bases left unmatched: 11. The CDR3 extends over 15 amino acids. This CDR3 reads CASSKGQDIKYEQYF. The DNA of the CDR3 is TGTGCCAGCAGCAAAGGACAGGATATTAAGTACGAGCAGTACTTC.

This clonotype was counted many times. V and J are TRBV7-6 and TRBJ2-2, with TRBD2 identical over 8 bases. There are 15 residues in the CDR3. CDR1 is SGHVS and CDR2 is FNYEAQ in the germline V gene. J was trimmed by 5 bases and V by 2 bases; bases with no gene match: 4. In nucleotides, the CDR3 is TGTGCCAGCAGCTTAAGCGGGAGTCGGACCGGGGAGCTGTTTTTT. Residues: CASSLSGSRTGELFF.

This clonotype has only a few counts. The chain links TRBV11-2 to TRBJ2-7; 9 bases fit TRBD1. The CDR3 runs 13 residues. Germline CDR1 reads SGHAT; CDR2 reads FQNNGV. V lost 5 bases to trimming and J lost 6 bases; unmatched junction nucleotides: 5. CDR3: CASSTTGGGEQYF. DNA for the CDR3: TGTGCCAGCAGCACGACAGGGGGGGGCGAGCAGTACTTC.

The CDR3: CASSRSGTTNEKLFF. The CDR3 nucleotides read TGTGCCAGCAGCCGTTCCGGCACAACTAATGAAAAACTGTTTTTT. The chain carries TRBV25-1 and TRBJ1-4; D gene unclear. This CDR3 is 15 amino acids long. Germline CDR1 MGHDK, CDR2 SYGVNS. V was trimmed by 6 bases and J by 0 bases, leaving 11 bases between them.

This clonotype was seen repeatedly, ten times or more. As DNA, the CDR3 is TGCAGTGCTAGGGGGACATTTAGTCCTGGGGACACCTTC. Translation gives CSARGTFSPGDTF. The J gene is TRBJ1-2, the V gene TRBV20-1, with D possibly TRBD1 on 6 matching bases. The CDR3 length is 13 residues. Germline V gene sequence: CDR1 DFQATT, CDR2 SNEGSKA (reference sequence). V gave up 3 bases and J gave up 12 bases, with 20 bases separating them.

The rearrangement uses TRBV11-2 and TRBJ1-5; tentative D call: TRBD1 (5 bases). The CDR3 is made up of 17 amino acids. Germline CDR1 SGHAT, CDR2 FQNNGV. With 0 bases removed from V and 4 bases from J, the gap between germline ends came to 16 bases. The CDR3: CASSLDPTRQGNQPQHF. The CDR3 DNA reads TGTGCCAGCAGCTTAGACCCCACTAGGCAGGGTAATCAGCCCCAGCATTTT.

Many counts were recorded for this clonotype. This chain uses TRBV12-3 or TRBV12-4 with TRBJ2-7; TRBD1 matches 10 bases. The ends lost 8 bases at V and 1 base at J; junction bases unmatched: 5. The CDR3 totals 14 residues. CDR3 region: CASRSGQGSYEQYF. The CDR3 nucleotides are TGTGCCAGCCGCTCGGGACAGGGGTCCTACGAGCAGTACTTC.

This clonotype was detected a few times. The chain uses TRBV6-1 and TRBJ1-2, with 10 bases that match TRBD1. The CDR3 spans 15 residues. V was clipped by 6 bases and J by 2 bases; unmatched bases: 6. Germline CDR1 and CDR2: MNHNS and SASEGT. The CDR3 DNA sequence: TGTGCCAGCAGCAAGCGGGACAGGGGCAACTATGGCTACACCTTC. Translation: CASSKRDRGNYGYTF.

This clonotype occurred many times. The chain couples TRBV12-3 or TRBV12-4 to TRBJ2-1, with 9 bases matching TRBD1. The CDR3 is 15 residues long. V gave up 3 bases and J gave up 7 bases; unmatched junction bases: 7. CDR3 sequence: CASSFWGQGSNEQFF. The CDR3 DNA is TGTGCCAGCAGTTTTTGGGGACAGGGTTCGAATGAGCAGTTCTTC.

Ten or more counts support this clonotype. The rearrangement links TRBV20-1 to TRBJ1-2; D ambiguous. V was clipped by 3 bases and J by 6 bases, with 14 bases between them. CDR1 is DFQATT and CDR2 is SNEGSKA in the germline V gene (reference sequence). The CDR3 is 13 residues long. CDR3 region: CSARVGGVDGYTF. The CDR3 DNA reads as TGCAGTGCTAGGGTGGGTGGTGTCGATGGCTACACCTTC.

The V call is TRBV9, the J call TRBJ2-7; 7 positions match TRBD1. The CDR3 totals 15 residues. V lost 4 bases, J lost 5 bases, and 12 bases stayed unmatched. Germline CDR1 SGDLS, CDR2 YYNGEE. In nucleotides, the CDR3 is TGTGCCAGCAGCCCCTGGCTGGGACAGCCCCACGAGCAGTACTTC. Residues: CASSPWLGQPHEQYF.

About this clonotype itself: A junction boundary mismatches the germline segment, possibly from a read error. The rearrangement joins TRBV14 to TRBJ2-7; D gene uncertain. The CDR3 totals 11 residues. Looked up from germline, CDR1 is SGHDN and CDR2 is FVKESK. CDR3 region: CASSQAVERYF. CDR3 sequence (DNA): TGTGCCAGCAGCCAAGCGGTAGAGCGGTACTTC. The whole variable domain, filled in from reference TRBV14 and TRBJ2-7, reads EAGVTQFPSHSVIEKGQTVTLRCDPISGHDNLYWYRRVMGKEIKFLLHFVKESKQDESGMPNNRFLAERTGGTYSTLKVQPAELEDSGVYFCASSQAVERYFGPGTRLTVT.

This clonotype was observed at least ten times. The chain couples TRBV7-6 to TRBJ2-1, with 8 positions matching TRBD2. The germline V gene has CDR1 SGHVS and CDR2 FNYEAQ. The CDR3 consists of 16 residues. V lost 0 bases to trimming and J lost 6 bases; unmatched junction nucleotides: 7. As DNA, the CDR3 is TGTGCCAGCAGCTTAGCGACCAGCGGGAGCCGCAATGAGCAGTTCTTC. Its translation is CASSLATSGSRNEQFF.

This clonotype qualifies as medium-sized (0.01 to 0.1%). The chain has TRBV11-2 and TRBJ2-7; a weak D match, TRBD1 (6 bases). The CDR3 contains 14 residues. Trimming removed 2 bases from V and 1 base from J, with 9 bases in between. Germline CDR1 and CDR2: SGHAT and FQNNGV. The CDR3 reads CASSLYQGSYEQYF. In DNA form, the CDR3 reads TGTGCCAGCAGCTTATACCAGGGGTCCTACGAGCAGTACTTC. Drawing the rest from reference TRBV11-2 and TRBJ2-7, the complete variable domain is EAGVAQSPRYKIIEKRQSVAFWCNPISGHATLYWYQQILGQGPKLLIQFQNNGVVDDSQLPKDRFSAERLKGVDSTLKIQPAKLEDSAVYLCASSLYQGSYEQYFGPGTRLTVT.

A few counts support this clonotype. The gene calls are TRBV24-1 and TRBJ2-1; TRBD2 matches at 7 bases. This CDR3 spans 14 amino acids. After removal of 5 bases from V and 5 bases from J, the junction contained 5 bases not matched to a gene. Germline V gives CDR1 KGHDR, CDR2 SFDVKD. The CDR3 DNA sequence: TGTGCCACCAGTGTATTGGGGGGGAACAATGAGCAGTTCTTC. Translating it yields CATSVLGGNNEQFF.

In its sample, this clonotype was seen a few times. This chain uses TRBV29-1 with TRBJ1-2; D is perhaps TRBD1 (6 bases). The germline V and J ends were trimmed by 4 bases and 5 bases, with 14 bases remaining between them. The CDR3 contains 13 residues. CDR1 and CDR2 from the germline V gene are SQVTM and ANQGSEA. CDR3: CSVGARGAYGYTF. In DNA form, the CDR3 reads TGCAGCGTTGGGGCACGGGGGGCATATGGCTACACCTTC.

This clonotype was detected only a few times. The CDR3 nucleotides read TGTGCCATAGATGCCGGGACAGGGTCTCCTCGGCAGTTCTTC. Translation gives CAIDAGTGSPRQFF. V and J are TRBV10-3 and TRBJ2-1, with 9 bases lining up with TRBD1. The germline V gene encodes CDR1 ENHRY and CDR2 SYGVKD. V lost 9 bases to trimming and J lost 12 bases; unmatched junction nucleotides: 15. The CDR3 contains 14 residues.

This clonotype came up a few times. V and J are TRBV7-8 and TRBJ1-5; TRBD1 agrees at 11 bases. Losses at the gene ends were 3 bases for V and 7 bases for J; bases not matched to a gene: 14. From germline, CDR1 is SGHVS and CDR2 FQNEAQ. The CDR3 runs to 18 residues. CDR3 in amino acids: CASSLGWKGQGARQPQHF. The CDR3 DNA is TGTGCCAGCAGCTTGGGATGGAAAGGACAGGGGGCAAGGCAGCCCCAGCATTTT.

This clonotype has more than one count but fewer than ten. An end of the junction does not agree with germline; a read error may underlie this. The genes are TRBV7-2 and TRBJ2-5, with D uncertain. The CDR3 spans 14 residues. Germline V CDR1 and CDR2: SGHTA, FQGNSA. CDR3 nucleotide sequence: TGTGCCAGCAGCTTAGGGGTGGCCCAAGGGACCCAGTACTTC. Its translation is CASSLGVAQGTQYF.

This clonotype has a count of ten or more. This sequence joins TRBV5-1 and TRBJ2-3; D is tentatively TRBD1 or TRBD2 (5 bases each). CDR3 length equals 14 residues. The V gene's germline CDR1 is SGHRS and CDR2 YFSETQ. Trimming took 1 base from V and 4 from J, leaving 10 bases between them. The DNA for the CDR3 is TGCGCCAGCAGCTTGCCGGGGCAGGCAGATACGCAGTATTTT. Protein sequence: CASSLPGQADTQYF.

The V call is TRBV4-3, the J call TRBJ1-2; D remains unclear. Germline lookup yields CDR1 LGHNA and CDR2 YSLEER. V dropped 4 bases and J dropped 5 bases, with 11 bases sitting between them. The CDR3 contains 13 residues. CDR3 DNA sequence: TGCGCCAGCAGCCCTAGTTTGGCTTATGGCTACACCTTC. Protein: CASSPSLAYGYTF.

This chain connects TRBV6-2 or TRBV6-3 to TRBJ1-6; no clear D. Germline assignment: CDR1 MNHEY and CDR2 SVGEGT. The germline V and J ends were trimmed by 4 bases and 4 bases, with 14 bases remaining between them. The CDR3 extends over 16 amino acids. CDR3 DNA sequence: TGTGCCAGCAGTTCCTTAAGCAGAGGATATAATTCACCCCTCCACTTT. This gives the protein CASSSLSRGYNSPLHF.